Included here is one T cell receptor beta chain sequence, with context. Its antigen is still unknown. The data were taken from a study of shared clonotypes between healthy human individuals. Data came from immunoSEQ multiplex PCR; TCRdb stores just in-frame clones and leaves some out. The sample lists over 800,000 clones, nearly 95% occurring once. Whole-study results and caveats: Clonotypes shared by all four sorted-subset donors had higher generation probabilities than non-shared clonotypes. It was expected that sequencing depth would affect clonotype sharing among donors.

CD45RO negativity and positive selection for CCR7 defined naive CD8 cells, a population that excluded terminally differentiated effector memory CD45RA+ cells. Donors, healthy HIV-negative adults, lacked recent acute infections or vaccinations. Those who donated, Caucasian adults without exception, all lived in Nashville, Tennessee. The sample was naive CD8+ T cells sorted from blood. This receptor was taken from a man aged 25-45 years in good health.

CDR3 nucleotides: TGCAGCGTTGCGGTGACTAGCGAAGGGCTCGAGCAGTACTTC. It translates to CSVAVTSEGLEQYF. V gene TRBV29-1 combines with J gene TRBJ2-7, with 8 nucleotides matching TRBD2. CDR3 length equals 14 residues. V was pared by 4 bases and J by 6 bases, with 11 bases of the junction left unmatched. Looked up from germline, CDR1 is SQVTM and CDR2 is ANQGSEA.